The rows below give T cell receptor beta chains drawn from one sample of a study of blood T cell repertoires in COVID-19. Measured with immunoSEQ multiplex PCR; TCRdb has only the in-frame clones, and not every one. There are over 50,000 clones in the sample; about 82% occur only once, and roughly 10% lies in the top ten. Source material: peripheral blood. These receptors were taken from a man in his 70s with active COVID-19. CDR3s include the opening cysteine and the closing phenylalanine or tryptophan. The order of the fields is V gene, clone size, J gene, D gene, CDR3 protein, CDR3 DNA. The D gene is left open where the match is weak. Some rows have no size entry. The others give once, few or many, or a class for an expanded clone.

TRBV4-2	-	TRBJ2-1	TRBD2	CASSTLPAGGEQFF	TGTGCCAGCAGCACCCTCCCGGCGGGAGGTGAGCAGTTCTTC
TRBV10-3	-	TRBJ2-1	TRBD2	CAISESLAGSNNEQFF	TGTGCCATCAGTGAGTCCCTAGCGGGGAGTAACAATGAGCAGTTCTTC
TRBV29-1	-	TRBJ1-3	TRBD1	CSVRTGTNSGNTIYF	TGCAGCGTCCGGACAGGGACCAACTCTGGAAACACCATATATTTT
TRBV11-2	-	TRBJ1-2	-	CASSLLPNYGYTF	TGTGCCAGCAGCCTTCTTCCTAACTATGGCTACACCTTC
TRBV15	medium-sized	TRBJ2-1	TRBD2	CATSRAGTSGGNENEQFF	TGTGCCACCAGCAGAGCGGGGACTAGCGGGGGGAATGAGAATGAGCAGTTCTTC
TRBV7-8	once	TRBJ2-3	TRBD2	CASSPYLAGFLSDTQYF	TGTGCCAGCAGCCCGTATCTAGCGGGGTTTCTCTCAGATACGCAGTATTTT
TRBV5-1	-	TRBJ1-1	-	CASSSGTPGAEAFF	TGCGCCAGCAGCTCCGGGACACCGGGCGCTGAAGCTTTCTTT
TRBV19	-	TRBJ2-2	-	CASSIPRTDRDTGELFF	TGTGCCAGTAGTATACCCAGGACAGATCGCGACACCGGGGAGCTGTTTTTT
TRBV3-1/TRBV3-2	-	TRBJ1-5	TRBD1	CASSQAATGRQPQHF	TGTGCCAGCAGCCAAGCTGCGACAGGGCGACAGCCCCAGCATTTT
TRBV7-2	-	TRBJ1-2	-	CASSLGADLGYTF	TGTGCCAGCAGCTTAGGGGCAGATCTCGGCTACACCTTC
TRBV6-5	-	TRBJ1-3	-	CASSLIGGSGNTIYF	TGTGCCAGCAGTCTCATAGGAGGCTCTGGAAACACCATATATTTT
TRBV25-1	-	TRBJ1-2	TRBD1	CASSTKTGTGGNTF	TGTGCCAGCAGTACTAAAACCGGGACAGGGGGCAACACCTTC
TRBV7-8	-	TRBJ2-7	-	CASSLGLGAYEQYF	TGTGCCAGCAGCTTAGGGCTAGGGGCCTACGAGCAGTACTTC
TRBV24-1	-	TRBJ2-1	-	CATKAGSNEQFF	TGTGCCACCAAGGCAGGTTCGAATGAGCAGTTCTTC
TRBV6-6	-	TRBJ2-7	-	CASAGAAGREQYF	TGTGCCAGTGCGGGGGCCGCCGGGAGGGAGCAGTACTTC
TRBV10-3	-	TRBJ1-1	TRBD1	CAISAGQMNTEAFF	TGTGCCATCAGTGCGGGACAGATGAACACTGAAGCTTTCTTT
TRBV4-2	-	TRBJ2-7	TRBD2	CASSQTSGESYEQYF	TGTGCCAGCAGCCAGACTAGCGGGGAGTCCTACGAGCAGTACTTC
TRBV14	-	TRBJ1-4	-	CASSRNGGVDEKLFF	TGTGCCAGCAGCCGAAACGGCGGAGTCGATGAAAAACTGTTTTTT
TRBV11-3	-	TRBJ1-2	-	CASTAQGNGRALVLNYGYTF	TGTGCCAGCACCGCGCAGGGGAACGGAAGGGCCCTCGTCCTGAACTATGGCTACACCTTC
TRBV9	-	TRBJ2-5	-	CASSATPTGSETQYF	TGTGCCAGCAGCGCTACACCAACAGGGTCGGAGACCCAGTACTTC
TRBV10-3	-	TRBJ1-1	-	CAISEVPQVLNTEAFF	TGTGCCATCAGTGAGGTCCCACAGGTGTTGAACACTGAAGCTTTCTTT
TRBV12-5	-	TRBJ2-1	-	CASNLASNEQFF	TGTGCTAGTAATCTGGCCTCCAATGAGCAGTTCTTC